This TCR beta chain came from a study of blood T cell repertoires in COVID-19. In the study overall: Sites in the United States, Italy and Spain provided acute and convalescent COVID-19 samples.

After removal of 3 bases from V and 3 bases from J, the junction contained 4 bases not matched to a gene. CDR3 length equals 16 residues. Germline loops: CDR1 SGHTA, CDR2 FQGNSA. TCRdb's copy holds only in-frame clones and misses some; the assay was immunoSEQ multiplex PCR. The data hold approximately 75,000 clones, with approximately 82% observed a single time. Sequences were obtained from peripheral blood. This sequence was found in a woman of 80 years or more with acute or convalescent COVID-19. The genes are TRBV7-2 and TRBJ2-2; 10 nucleotides align to TRBD2. The CDR3 DNA reads TGTGCCAGCAGCTTGGGCCTAGCGGGGGACACCGGGGAGCTGTTTTTT. The encoded protein is CASSLGLAGDTGELFF.